Shown below are 17 T cell receptor beta chains from a single sample sequenced in a study of blood T cell repertoires in COVID-19. The method was immunoSEQ multiplex PCR; TCRdb's version includes in-frame clones alone and lacks a portion of them. The sample shows a few hundred thousand clones, approximately 89% of them seen only once. The sequenced material came from peripheral blood. All receptors derive from a man aged 35-49 years who had recovered from COVID-19.

This clone has a handful of counts. This chain joins TRBV5-1 and TRBJ2-3; D unresolved. Deletions cut 3 bases from V and 1 base from J, with 9 bases between. This CDR3 region has 14 residues. CDR1 SGHRS and CDR2 YFSETQ come from the germline V gene. The CDR3 spells CASSSGLRTDTQYF. CDR3 sequence (DNA): TGCGCCAGCAGCTCGGGTCTCCGCACAGATACGCAGTATTTT. The whole variable domain, remainder taken from reference TRBV5-1 and TRBJ2-3, is KAGVTQTPRYLIKTRGQQVTLSCSPISGHRSVSWYQQTPGQGLQFLFEYFSETQRNKGNFPGRFSGRQFSNSRSEMNVSTLELGDSALYLCASSSGLRTDTQYFGPGTRLTVL.

The chain uses TRBV2 and TRBJ2-5; TRBD2 agrees at 14 bases. V shed 7 bases, J shed 5 bases, and the junction held 12 bases outside the gene matches. The CDR3 has 17 amino acids. Germline V CDR1 and CDR2: SNHLY, FYNNEI. CDR3 protein: CASKDRLAGGLGETQYF. Here the CDR3 DNA reads TGTGCCAGCAAAGATCGACTAGCGGGGGGGCTCGGGGAGACCCAGTACTTC.

The genes are TRBV5-1 and TRBJ2-4, with 12 bases aligning to TRBD2. Trimming took 4 bases from V and 8 from J; bases not matched to a gene: 4. The CDR3 is 14 amino acids. Germline CDR1 reads SGHRS; CDR2 reads YFSETQ. In nucleotides, the CDR3 is TGCGCCAGCAGCCGGACTAGCGGGGATGACATTCAGTACTTC. This gives the protein CASSRTSGDDIQYF.

This rearrangement joins TRBV9 to TRBJ1-1, with D unresolved. The germline V gene has CDR1 SGDLS and CDR2 YYNGEE. CDR3 length equals 18 residues. The V gene lost 4 bases and the J gene lost 0 bases, with 22 bases spanning the gap. The CDR3, as DNA: TGTGCCAGCAGCCCCGCGCGCCGAACAACAGCCATGAACACTGAAGCTTTCTTT. Amino acid sequence: CASSPARRTTAMNTEAFF.

Only one count was recorded for this clone. The chain couples TRBV6-5 to TRBJ1-2; tentatively, D is TRBD1 (6 bases). V lost 6 bases to trimming and J lost 8 bases, with 16 bases between them. This CDR3 has 13 residues. Germline CDR1 MNHEY, CDR2 SVGAGI. DNA for the CDR3: TGTGCCAGCAGGAGGGGGACGGGTGAGGGCTACACCTTC. It encodes CASRRGTGEGYTF.

The gene calls are TRBV12-5 and TRBJ2-3; 9 positions match TRBD2. Per germline, CDR1 LGHNT and CDR2 FRNRAP. The CDR3 is 16 amino acids. J was trimmed by 0 bases and V by 5 bases; bases with no gene match: 6. CDR3 amino acids: CASGKSGRFSTDTQYF. The CDR3 nucleotides read TGTGCTAGTGGTAAGAGCGGGAGGTTTAGCACAGATACGCAGTATTTT.

J is TRBJ2-1 and V is TRBV23-1, with D possibly matching TRBD2 (6 bases). TRBV23-1 is annotated as an ORF whose role is uncertain. The V end lost 4 bases, the J end lost 7 bases, and 26 bases lay between the germline ends. The CDR3 sequence is 18 residues long. The CDR3 sequence: CASSLTDPGTGASNEQFF. The CDR3 region has the DNA TGCGCCAGCAGTCTAACAGACCCCGGGACGGGAGCGTCGAATGAGCAGTTCTTC.

This clone was seen a few times. Other DNA sequences in this specimen translate into the identical CDR3. The CDR3 protein is CASSFGSYEQYF. The CDR3 nucleotides are TGTGCCAGCAGTTTTGGCAGCTACGAGCAGTACTTC. The rearrangement links TRBV12-3 or TRBV12-4 to TRBJ2-7; no firm D call. Trimming removed 3 bases from V and 3 bases from J, with 6 bases in between. The CDR3 contains 12 residues.

The chain recombines TRBV5-4 with TRBJ2-3, with 7 bases that match TRBD2. The length of the CDR3 is 16 residues. The germline CDR1 and CDR2 sequences are SGHNT and YYREEE (reference sequence). After removal of 6 bases from V and 2 bases from J, the junction contained 12 bases not matched to a gene. CDR3: CASNPRGTRHTDTQYF. The CDR3 DNA follows: TGTGCCAGCAACCCGCGGGGGACGCGACACACAGATACGCAGTATTTT.

The chain joins TRBV7-8 to TRBJ2-7, with 14 bases lining up with TRBD2. This CDR3 has 18 amino acids. The germline CDR1 and CDR2 sequences are SGHVS and FQNEAQ. V lost 1 base, J lost 7 bases, and 12 bases stayed unmatched. CDR3 bases: TGTGCCAGCAGCTTAGTGGTCGGACTAGCGGGAGGAAGTCAGGAGCAGTACTTC. It codes for CASSLVVGLAGGSQEQYF.

The chain links TRBV7-4 to TRBJ2-1; D is possibly TRBD2 (7 bases). The V end lost 5 bases, the J end lost 0 bases, and 20 bases lay between the germline ends. The CDR3 runs to 18 residues. Germline CDR1 is SGHVT and CDR2 is SQSDAQ. DNA of the CDR3: TGTGCCAGCAGCCGCGTAGCCGGGGGGCCATGCTCCTACAATGAGCAGTTCTTC. Its protein product is CASSRVAGGPCSYNEQFF. Filled out from reference TRBV7-4 and TRBJ2-1, the complete variable domain reads GAGVSQSPRYKVAKRGRDVALRCDSISGHVTLYWYRQTLGQGSEVLTYSQSDAQRDKSGRPSGRFSAERPERSVSTLKIQRTEQGDSAVYLCASSRVAGGPCSYNEQFFGPGTRLTVL.

The chain has TRBV5-1 and TRBJ2-2; TRBD2 is a possible D gene (6 bases). CDR1 and CDR2 from the germline V gene are SGHRS and YFSETQ. CDR3 length equals 15 residues. Trimming cost V 5 bases and J 3 bases, with 14 bases left between them. CDR3 sequence: CASSSSGTHTGELFF. The CDR3 DNA reads as TGCGCCAGCAGTTCCTCCGGGACTCACACCGGGGAGCTGTTTTTT.

The chain links TRBV19 to TRBJ2-1; 7 bases line up with TRBD2. The V and J ends lost 4 bases and 12 bases, in that order; junction bases with no gene match: 15. The CDR3 spans 15 residues. Looked up from germline, CDR1 is LNHDA and CDR2 is SQIVND (reference sequence). CDR3 nucleotides: TGTGCCAGTAGTACCCCGGGACTACTACAGGAGGGGCAGTTCTTC. Its translation: CASSTPGLLQEGQFF.

The chain combines TRBV7-2 with TRBJ2-1, with 7 bases matching TRBD2. V gave up 5 bases and J gave up 4 bases; unmatched junction bases: 11. The CDR3 is made up of 16 amino acids. Germline CDR1 is SGHTA and CDR2 is FQGNSA. The CDR3 DNA reads as TGTGCCAGCAGCCGGGGTTCGGGAGGAAAATACAATGAGCAGTTCTTC. It codes for CASSRGSGGKYNEQFF.

J is TRBJ1-5 and V is TRBV5-1; 7 bases line up with TRBD1. Germline values: CDR1 SGHRS, CDR2 YFSETQ. This CDR3 spans 15 amino acids. The junction had 13 bases not matched to a gene; V was cut back by 5 bases and J by 8 bases. This chain's CDR3 is CASRKTGASGEPQHF. Here the CDR3 DNA reads TGCGCCAGCAGGAAAACAGGGGCCTCAGGAGAGCCCCAGCATTTT.

The genes are TRBV7-2 and TRBJ2-7, with D possibly matching TRBD1 (5 bases). The CDR3 consists of 16 residues. Germline V gene sequence: CDR1 SGHTA, CDR2 FQGNSA. The ends were cut back, 1 base at V and 2 bases at J, with 15 bases in the middle. The CDR3 reads CASSLVGAGPTYEQYF. In DNA, the CDR3 is TGTGCCAGCAGCTTAGTAGGGGCAGGTCCTACCTACGAGCAGTACTTC. Together with reference TRBV7-2 and TRBJ2-7, the CDR3 gives the full variable domain: GAGVSQSPSNKVTEKGKDVELRCDPISGHTALYWYRQSLGQGLEFLIYFQGNSAPDKSGLPSDRFSAERTGGSVSTLTIQRTQQEDSAVYLCASSLVGAGPTYEQYFGPGTRLTVT.

J is TRBJ1-1 and V is TRBV6-5, with D maybe TRBD1 (5 bases). The CDR3 is made up of 12 amino acids. V was pared by 5 bases and J by 4 bases, with 8 bases between. CDR1 and CDR2 (germline): MNHEY, SVGAGI. The CDR3 DNA sequence: TGTGCCAGCAGTCGACAGATCACTGAAGCTTTCTTT. It translates to CASSRQITEAFF.